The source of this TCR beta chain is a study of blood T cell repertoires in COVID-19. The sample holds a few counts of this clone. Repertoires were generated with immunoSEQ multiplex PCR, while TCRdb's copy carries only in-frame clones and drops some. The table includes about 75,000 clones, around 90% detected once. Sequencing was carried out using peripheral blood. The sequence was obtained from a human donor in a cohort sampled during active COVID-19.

The CDR3 loop is CASSSLRPTNYGYTF. The CDR3 DNA sequence: TGTGCCAGCAGTTCTTTGCGGCCAACTAACTATGGCTACACCTTC. J is TRBJ1-2 and V is TRBV27; D remains unclear. Germline V gene lookup returns CDR1 MNHEY and CDR2 SMNVEV (reference sequence). V was trimmed by 4 bases and J by 0 bases, leaving 12 bases between them. The CDR3 contains 15 residues.